A single sample gave rise to the 14 T cell receptor beta chains below, sequenced in a study of shared clonotypes between healthy human individuals. The protocol was immunoSEQ multiplex PCR, while the TCRdb copy is restricted to in-frame clones and leaves out a portion. The repertoire includes 97,000 or so clones, more than 45% of them detected once, and over 13% sits in the top ten. The specimen sequenced was PBMCs. These receptors were taken from a middle-aged woman in good health. Some clones in this sample may be carry-over from other donors' samples.

There are many counts of this clone. J is TRBJ1-1 and V is TRBV30, with 7 bases identical to TRBD1. This CDR3 has 13 residues. V lost 3 bases to trimming and J lost 5 bases; unmatched junction nucleotides: 6. Germline loops: CDR1 GTSNPN, CDR2 SVGIG (reference sequence). CDR3 region: CAWRTGYGTEAFF. The CDR3 bases are TGTGCCTGGAGGACAGGGTACGGAACTGAAGCTTTCTTT.

Points on this clone: A much larger clone sits a single nucleotide away, making a read error possible. This chain uses TRBV15 with TRBJ2-1; a weak D match, TRBD2 (5 bases). The CDR3 sequence is 16 residues long. The V gene's germline CDR1 is LNHNV and CDR2 YYDKDF (reference sequence). CDR3 nucleotides: TGTGCCACCAGCAGAGACTACCCGGACTCCTACAATGGGCAGTTCTTC. This codes for CATSRDYPDSYNGQFF.

This chain links TRBV28 with TRBJ2-5; the D is unclear. The J call is uncertain, as TRBJ2-7 better fits the DNA end. The CDR3 extends over 16 amino acids. CDR1 and CDR2 from the germline V gene are MDHEN and SYDVKM. The CDR3, as DNA: TGTGCCAGCAGTGACCCTGGGCACACTCCGTTTTACGAGCAGTACTTC. Translating gives CASSDPGHTPFYEQYF.

The CDR3 sequence: CAWSWTGGFRNEQFF. As DNA, the CDR3 is TGTGCCTGGAGCTGGACAGGGGGGTTTAGAAATGAGCAGTTCTTC. The chain carries TRBV30 and TRBJ2-1, with 10 positions matching TRBD1. Germline assignment: CDR1 GTSNPN and CDR2 SVGIG (reference sequence). V was clipped by 3 bases and J by 7 bases; unmatched bases: 9. This CDR3 spans 15 amino acids. Full variable domain (outside the CDR3, taken from reference TRBV30 and TRBJ2-1): SQTIHQWPATLVQPVGSPLSLECTVEGTSNPNLYWYRQAAGRGLQLLFYSVGIGQISSEVPQNLSASRPQDRQFILSSKKLLLSDSGFYLCAWSWTGGFRNEQFFGPGTRLTVL.

This clone has ten or more counts. This chain uses TRBV11-2 with TRBJ2-7, with 7 bases fitting TRBD1. Germline V gives CDR1 SGHAT, CDR2 FQNNGV. V shed 5 bases and J 2 bases; nucleotides not matched to a gene: 9. CDR3 length equals 15 residues. CDR3 nucleotide sequence: TGTGCCAGCAGCATCCTCCGGGACAGAGCCTACGAGCAGTACTTC. Residues: CASSILRDRAYEQYF.

The table lists this clone with many counts. For the CDR3, the DNA is TGTGCCAGCAGTCGACAGCGGGGGTCACCCCTCCACTTT. Amino acid sequence: CASSRQRGSPLHF. The genes are TRBV6-5 and TRBJ1-6, with D perhaps matching TRBD1 (5 bases). This CDR3 comprises 13 residues. V was shortened by 5 bases and J by 10 bases, with 12 bases between the two germline ends. Germline V CDR1 and CDR2: MNHEY, SVGAGI.

This clone appeared a single time. V gene TRBV28 combines with J gene TRBJ1-2; 7 nucleotides align to TRBD1. V was pared by 6 bases and J by 5 bases, with 6 bases of the junction left unmatched. CDR1 is MDHEN and CDR2 is SYDVKM in the germline V gene. The CDR3 has 13 amino acids. Here the CDR3 reads CASSGQAPYGYTF. The CDR3 DNA reads as TGTGCCAGCAGCGGACAGGCACCTTATGGCTACACCTTC.

A few counts support this clone. The chain couples TRBV28 to TRBJ1-6, with TRBD1 as a possible D gene (5 bases). V was cut by 3 bases and J by 5 bases, with 14 bases left in between. This CDR3 contains 16 residues. Germline CDR1 reads MDHEN; CDR2 reads SYDVKM. The CDR3 DNA reads TGTGCCAGCAGTTTTGTAGGGCAGGGAAATAATTCACCCCTCCACTTT. This encodes CASSFVGQGNNSPLHF.

V gene TRBV7-8 combines with J gene TRBJ1-2; weak D call: TRBD1 (6 bases). This CDR3 is built from 13 residues. Trimming took 5 bases from V and 2 from J, leaving 9 bases between them. Per the germline V gene, CDR1 is SGHVS and CDR2 is FQNEAQ. The CDR3 region is CASSPDRNYGYTF. For the CDR3, the DNA is TGTGCCAGCAGCCCCGACAGGAACTATGGCTACACCTTC.

On this clone: The junction shows a germline mismatch at one end, possibly a read error. The chain carries TRBV7-8 and TRBJ1-4; TRBD1 agrees at 8 bases. The CDR3 runs to 15 residues. The germline gives CDR1 SGHVS, CDR2 FQNEAQ. The CDR3 is CASSPTGGWDEKLFF. For the CDR3, the DNA is TGCGCCAGCAGCCCAACAGGGGGTTGGGATGAAAAACTGTTTTTT.

The chain joins TRBV7-9 to TRBJ2-2; D unclear. CDR3 length: 16 amino acids. V was trimmed by 5 bases and J by 1 base, leaving 14 bases between them. The germline V gene has CDR1 SEHNR and CDR2 FQNEAQ (reference sequence). CDR3 in DNA: TGTGCCAGCAGCCAGTCCCCGACTGGGAACACCGGGGAGCTGTTTTTT. Translation: CASSQSPTGNTGELFF.

V and J are TRBV5-6 and TRBJ1-1; D is unclear. The CDR3 covers 14 residues. Per the germline V gene, CDR1 is SGHDT and CDR2 is YYEEEE. V lost 4 bases to trimming and J lost 1 base, with 11 bases between them. CDR3 sequence: CASSPPLGNTEAFF. The CDR3 DNA reads as TGTGCCAGCAGCCCCCCCCTAGGGAACACTGAAGCTTTCTTT. The whole variable domain, remainder taken from reference TRBV5-6 and TRBJ1-1, is DAGVTQSPTHLIKTRGQQVTLRCSPKSGHDTVSWYQQALGQGPQFIFQYYEEEERQRGNFPDRFSGHQFPNYSSELNVNALLLGDSALYLCASSPPLGNTEAFFGQGTRLTVV.

The chain links TRBV7-3 to TRBJ2-3, with D unclear. The CDR3 runs to 13 residues. The V and J ends lost 5 bases and 3 bases respectively, with 9 bases between them. Germline V gives CDR1 SGHTA, CDR2 FQGTGA. CDR3: CASSPAATDTQYF. CDR3 nucleotides: TGTGCCAGCAGCCCAGCTGCGACAGATACGCAGTATTTT.

There are many counts of this clone. The identical CDR3 is also encoded by other nucleotide sequences in the sample. V usage is TRBV29-1 and J usage is TRBJ1-3, with a possible D match to TRBD1 (6 bases). Trimming removed 7 bases at V and 0 bases at J, with 10 bases between. The CDR3 spans 13 residues. Germline values: CDR1 SQVTM, CDR2 ANQGSEA. The CDR3 bases are TGCAGCGCGTACAGGGACTCTGGAAACACCATATATTTT. Translation: CSAYRDSGNTIYF.